Presented here are 25 T cell receptor beta chains from one specimen sequenced in a study of neoadjuvant anti-PD-1 for oral cavity cancer (dated by TCRdb to about 2021). The time point label, as the study defines it: before neoadjuvant nivolumab. The method was the immunoSEQ multiplex PCR assay. The clones in this table, taken by TCRdb from immuneACCESS, are in-frame only. Not every clone is retained; where verified, under half of the shortfall comes from an unresolved V gene, and the cause of the rest is unknown. In this sample the table shows about 16,000 clones, about 59% of which occur a single time. The ten largest clones add up to about 2.4% of the sample. The sequences come from PBMCs, collected before nivolumab (anti-PD-1) treatment. These receptors all stem from a person between 40 and 85 years old with oral cavity squamous cell carcinoma.

The J gene is TRBJ2-7, the V gene TRBV19; either TRBD1 or TRBD2 may supply D (6 bases each). Between the trimmed V and J ends, which lost 9 bases and 4 bases, there was a span of 25 bases. This CDR3 region has 16 residues. CDR1 and CDR2 (germline): LNHDA, SQIVND (reference sequence). The CDR3 sequence is CARGGHCVVWGYEQYF. The CDR3 coding sequence is TGTGCCAGGGGGGGCCACTGTGTAGTTTGGGGATACGAGCAGTACTTC.

The CDR3 region is CASSEAAGGRNDEQFF. DNA of the CDR3: TGTGCCAGCAGTGAAGCGGCGGGAGGGCGAAATGATGAGCAGTTCTTC. J is TRBJ2-1 and V is TRBV6-1, with 9 bases fitting TRBD2. The CDR3 has 16 amino acids. Germline V lookup: CDR1 MNHNS, CDR2 SASEGT. V shed 0 bases and J 8 bases; nucleotides not matched to a gene: 8.

The V and J genes are TRBV2 and TRBJ2-2; no reliable D call. CDR1 is SNHLY, CDR2 FYNNEI, per germline. There are 12 residues in the CDR3. Trimming stripped 10 bases from V and 1 base from J, with 7 bases between. The CDR3 loop reads CATGLNTGELFF. The CDR3 nucleotides read TGTGCCACGGGTCTGAACACCGGGGAGCTGTTTTTT.

The chain carries TRBV25-1 and TRBJ2-7, with D possibly matching TRBD2 (5 bases). Trimming cost V 5 bases and J 0 bases, with 14 bases left between them. The CDR3 consists of 15 residues. The V gene's germline CDR1 is MGHDK and CDR2 SYGVNS. The CDR3 spells CASSSANRGSYEQYF. The CDR3 DNA follows: TGTGCCAGCAGTAGCGCTAACCGGGGCTCCTACGAGCAGTACTTC.

The chain combines TRBV10-3 with TRBJ2-5, with D maybe TRBD2 (6 bases). Germline loops: CDR1 ENHRY, CDR2 SYGVKD. This CDR3 comprises 13 residues. V was cut by 5 bases and J by 5 bases, with 12 bases left in between. The CDR3 loop is CAISFRGLETQYF. CDR3 sequence (DNA): TGTGCCATCAGTTTTCGGGGGTTGGAGACCCAGTACTTC.

The chain is built from TRBV10-2 and TRBJ2-7; D gene uncertain. The V and J ends lost 4 bases and 2 bases respectively, with 9 bases between them. Per the germline V gene, CDR1 is WSHSY and CDR2 is SAAADI. This CDR3 is 13 amino acids long. The CDR3 bases are TGCGCCAGCAGTGTAACCGCAACCTACGAGCAGTACTTC. Amino acids: CASSVTATYEQYF.

V usage is TRBV30 and J usage is TRBJ2-7, with D uncertain. This CDR3 region has 12 residues. CDR1 GTSNPN and CDR2 SVGIG come from the germline V gene (reference sequence). Trimming took off 4 bases at V and 2 bases at J, with 9 bases between the two ends. The CDR3 nucleotides read TGTGCCTGGAACTCATTTACCTACGAGCAGTACTTC. It codes for CAWNSFTYEQYF.

The rearrangement uses TRBV6-1 and TRBJ2-3; 12 bases line up with TRBD2. The V gene end was trimmed by 3 bases and the J gene end by 6 bases; junction bases not matched to a gene: 1. CDR3 length: 14 residues. Germline V CDR1 and CDR2: MNHNS, SASEGT. CDR3 loop: CASSEGLAGDTQYF. The CDR3 region has the DNA TGTGCCAGCAGTGAGGGACTAGCGGGCGATACGCAGTATTTT.

This sequence joins TRBV5-1 and TRBJ2-7, with 7 bases that match TRBD1. Trimming removed 5 bases from V and 3 bases from J; junction bases left unmatched: 8. This CDR3 has 14 residues. Germline V lookup: CDR1 SGHRS, CDR2 YFSETQ. The CDR3 here is CASRDRVGGYEQYF. CDR3 nucleotides: TGCGCCAGCAGAGACAGGGTAGGGGGCTACGAGCAGTACTTC.

The chain couples TRBV7-8 to TRBJ2-7; 9 nucleotides match TRBD2. After removal of 6 bases from V and 4 bases from J, the junction contained 7 bases not matched to a gene. There are 14 residues in the CDR3. CDR1 and CDR2 (germline): SGHVS, FQNEAQ. The CDR3 protein is CASRASGGTYEQYF. Here the CDR3 DNA reads TGTGCCAGCAGGGCGAGCGGGGGGACGTACGAGCAGTACTTC. Supplemented by reference TRBV7-8 and TRBJ2-7, the full variable domain reads GAGVSQSPRYKVAKRGQDVALRCDPISGHVSLFWYQQALGQGPEFLTYFQNEAQLDKSGLPSDRFFAERPEGSVSTLKIQRTQQEDSAVYLCASRASGGTYEQYFGPGTRLTVT.

The chain links TRBV6-1 to TRBJ2-5, with 9 bases matching TRBD2. CDR3 length: 17 residues. Germline loops: CDR1 MNHNS, CDR2 SASEGT. V trimming: 1 base; J trimming: 5 bases; junction bases outside the gene matches: 11. CDR3 coding DNA: TGTGCCAGCAGTGAAGTAGGTCGGGGACTAGCCTCGGAGACCCAGTACTTC. Protein: CASSEVGRGLASETQYF.

The V and J genes are TRBV29-1 and TRBJ2-3, with 11 bases fitting TRBD2. Germline V gene lookup returns CDR1 SQVTM and CDR2 ANQGSEA. This CDR3 comprises 15 residues. V dropped 3 bases and J dropped 5; count of bases not matched to a gene: 7. The chain's CDR3 is CSVDATSGTGDTQYF. The CDR3 DNA is TGCAGCGTTGATGCGACTAGCGGGACCGGAGATACGCAGTATTTT.

The V gene is TRBV27, the J gene TRBJ2-4; D tentatively reads TRBD1 or TRBD2 (5 bases each). The CDR3 consists of 14 residues. Deletions cut 6 bases from V and 6 bases from J, with 15 bases between. Germline V CDR1 and CDR2: MNHEY, SMNVEV (reference sequence). The DNA of the CDR3 is TGTGCCAGCAGCCCCGTTGATGGGGGAAACATTCAGTACTTC. Its translation is CASSPVDGGNIQYF.

This clone has a single count. J is TRBJ2-5 and V is TRBV5-1; unclear D gene. The germline V gene has CDR1 SGHRS and CDR2 YFSETQ. V lost 2 bases and J 5 bases, leaving 13 bases between the germline ends. The CDR3 totals 14 residues. Written as DNA, the CDR3 is TGCGCCAGCAGCTTTGAAGGGAACGGGGAGACCCAGTACTTC. As protein: CASSFEGNGETQYF.

This clone came up a few times. The chain employs TRBV27 and TRBJ2-5, with D perhaps TRBD1 (6 bases). Germline V CDR1 and CDR2: MNHEY, SMNVEV (reference sequence). The CDR3 totals 13 residues. V dropped 5 bases and J dropped 5 bases, with 12 bases sitting between them. In nucleotides, the CDR3 is TGTGCCAGCAGTGACAGGTTTGAGGAGACCCAGTACTTC. Encoded protein: CASSDRFEETQYF.

The gene calls are TRBV15 and TRBJ1-1, with D uncertain. Looked up from germline, CDR1 is LNHNV and CDR2 is YYDKDF (reference sequence). This CDR3 spans 15 amino acids. V was trimmed by 1 base and J by 4 bases, leaving 13 bases between them. CDR3 sequence: CATSRVPTSITEAFF. The CDR3 DNA sequence: TGTGCCACCAGCAGAGTCCCGACGTCGATCACTGAAGCTTTCTTT.

This clone was detected only a few times. V usage is TRBV6-1 and J usage is TRBJ1-3; maybe TRBD1 (5 bases). V was pared by 4 bases and J by 0 bases, with 16 bases between. This CDR3 is built from 17 residues. Germline assignment: CDR1 MNHNS and CDR2 SASEGT. CDR3 in amino acids: CASSGRGAKASGNTIYF. CDR3 nucleotide sequence: TGTGCCAGCAGTGGAAGAGGGGCTAAGGCCTCTGGAAACACCATATATTTT.

V and J are TRBV6-1 and TRBJ2-1, with TRBD2 identical over 7 bases. V was clipped by 1 base and J by 3 bases; unmatched bases: 18. The germline V gene has CDR1 MNHNS and CDR2 SASEGT. The CDR3 consists of 20 residues. CDR3 nucleotide sequence: TGTGCCAGCAGTGAAGTTGCACAGAGATCAACTAGCGAGATCTACAATGAGCAGTTCTTC. Translating gives CASSEVAQRSTSEIYNEQFF.

This clone came up once. The V and J genes are TRBV5-1 and TRBJ2-2; TRBD2 aligns across 12 bases. The CDR3 is 15 amino acids. Germline V CDR1 and CDR2: SGHRS, YFSETQ. J lost 6 bases, V lost 6 bases, and 6 bases had no gene match. The CDR3 here is CASTLAGGPPGELFF. The CDR3 bases are TGCGCCAGCACCCTAGCGGGAGGGCCCCCCGGGGAGCTGTTTTTT. The full variable domain, with the rest looked up from reference TRBV5-1 and TRBJ2-2, is KAGVTQTPRYLIKTRGQQVTLSCSPISGHRSVSWYQQTPGQGLQFLFEYFSETQRNKGNFPGRFSGRQFSNSRSEMNVSTLELGDSALYLCASTLAGGPPGELFFGEGSRLTVL.

The J gene is TRBJ2-5, the V gene TRBV9; 11 positions agree with TRBD2. This CDR3 is 15 amino acids long. V gave up 2 bases and J gave up 2 bases; unmatched junction bases: 2. Germline CDR1 reads SGDLS; CDR2 reads YYNGEE. CDR3: CASSVASGGQETQYF. The CDR3 DNA reads as TGTGCCAGCAGCGTGGCTAGCGGGGGGCAAGAGACCCAGTACTTC.

The chain couples TRBV11-2 to TRBJ1-1, with D possibly matching TRBD1 (5 bases). There are 17 residues in the CDR3. V lost 5 bases and J 0 bases, leaving 19 bases between the germline ends. Germline V gene data show CDR1 as SGHAT and CDR2 as FQNNGV. The CDR3 loop reads CASSPSGPRDVNTEAFF. In DNA form, the CDR3 reads TGTGCCAGCAGCCCGTCGGGGCCACGGGACGTGAACACTGAAGCTTTCTTT.

This rearrangement joins TRBV6-5 to TRBJ2-2; TRBD1 matches at 7 bases. This CDR3 spans 16 amino acids. From germline, CDR1 is MNHEY and CDR2 SVGAGI. V lost 2 bases and J lost 7; bases outside the gene matches: 10. The DNA of the CDR3 is TGTGCCAGCAGTTACACCCTTACCCGACAGGGCGGGGAGCTGTTTTTT. Residues: CASSYTLTRQGGELFF.

V and J are TRBV6-5 and TRBJ1-4; TRBD1 aligns across 8 bases. CDR3 length equals 14 residues. From germline, CDR1 is MNHEY and CDR2 SVGAGI. The junction had 7 bases not matched to a gene; V was cut back by 5 bases and J by 8 bases. CDR3 region: CASSRTGPKEKLFF. The CDR3 DNA sequence: TGTGCCAGCAGTCGGACAGGGCCAAAAGAAAAACTGTTTTTT.

The chain recombines TRBV5-1 with TRBJ2-1, with 8 bases that match TRBD2. The CDR3 is made up of 15 amino acids. Losses at the gene ends were 4 bases for V and 4 bases for J; bases not matched to a gene: 7. Germline V gene lookup returns CDR1 SGHRS and CDR2 YFSETQ. CDR3 region: CASSPPTSAYNEQFF. As DNA, the CDR3 is TGCGCCAGCAGCCCGCCGACTAGCGCTTACAATGAGCAGTTCTTC.

The chain has TRBV19 and TRBJ1-2, with D tentatively TRBD1 (5 bases). This CDR3 has 12 residues. The germline V gene has CDR1 LNHDA and CDR2 SQIVND (reference sequence). The ends were cut back, 5 bases at V and 10 bases at J, with 14 bases in the middle. CDR3 coding DNA: TGTGCCAGTAGTCCGGGACTGCGGGCCTACACCTTC. Its protein product is CASSPGLRAYTF.